Below, one TCR beta chain is given with its context. Its antigen remains unidentified. Profiled with immunoSEQ multiplex PCR; TCRdb holds only in-frame clones, not every one. The repertoire holds approximately 37,000 clones, with roughly 87% as singletons. This CDR3 comprises 15 residues. Trimming removed 2 bases at V and 0 bases at J, with 11 bases between. Germline-derived CDR1 and CDR2 are MNHEY and SMNVEV (reference sequence). These data are taken from a study of OX40 agonist ivuxolimab in advanced cancers. General observations from the study: Researchers did not determine the expanded peripheral T cells' antigen specificity.

This clonotype was sampled from an adult with an advanced solid tumor such as melanoma, head and neck, liver or kidney cancer. The genes are TRBV27 and TRBJ2-7; D not certain. The source was CD4+ or CD8+ T cells sorted from blood, collected in a trial of the OX40 agonist ivuxolimab. DNA for the CDR3: TGTGCCAGCAGTTTAGAGCACACAAACTCCTACGAGCAGTACTTC. It encodes CASSLEHTNSYEQYF.